The text below deals with one TCR beta chain. Its antigen is not identified. The record originates from a study of cytomegalovirus exposure and HLA in healthy donors. Study findings and constraints: A later analysis found first-cohort TCR clusters tended to co-occur in the 120 validation repertoires.

The J segment lost 2 bases and the V segment lost 6 bases, leaving 7 bases of the junction unmatched. Germline-derived CDR1 and CDR2 are SNHLY and FYNNEI. The CDR3 sequence is 14 residues long. Clones were sequenced by immunoSEQ multiplex PCR, and TCRdb holds only the in-frame ones, with some missing. Of around 55,000 clones listed, approximately 90% are singletons. The TCR originated in a man aged 18 to 35 in good health and CMV-seronegative. V gene TRBV2 combines with J gene TRBJ2-7, with 7 bases identical to TRBD2. The sequenced sample was PBMCs. The CDR3 bases are TGTGCCAGCAGGGCACTAGCGCGCGCCTACGAGCAGTACTTC. Translating it yields CASRALARAYEQYF. The complete variable domain, with remaining parts taken from reference TRBV2 and TRBJ2-7, reads EPEVTQTPSHQVTQMGQEVILRCVPISNHLYFYWYRQILGQKVEFLVSFYNNEISEKSEIFDDQFSVERPDGSNFTLKIRSTKLEDSAMYFCASRALARAYEQYFGPGTRLTVT.